This section outlines one TCR beta chain sequence together with its context. What it recognizes is unknown. The record originates from a study of T cells in Graves' hyperthyroidism and ophthalmopathy. Study-level results: Ophthalmopathy was model-predicted a median around 6.7 months pre-onset. Separation of ophthalmopathy from stable hyperthyroidism was achieved by a 13 V-J model.

Across 18 months, stable Graves' hyperthyroidism was marked by no progression to ophthalmopathy. Uncontrolled infection, other autoimmune disease, pregnancy and lactation each barred patients from inclusion. Between the trimmed V and J ends, which lost 4 bases and 3 bases, there was a span of 16 bases. This CDR3 region has 16 residues. Germline CDR1 reads SGHTA; CDR2 reads FQGNSA. There were TCR beta CDR3 regions amplified from RNA transcripts. With the HTBI primer set, the TCR CDR3 went through a first round of RT-PCR. TCRdb passed the multiplex PCR reads through MiXCR, listing each CDR3 protein once. The sample lists 800,000 or so distinct CDR3 sequences; around 38% were seen once.

The sequenced sample was blood. This clonotype was sampled from a man aged 18 to 29 with Graves' hyperthyroidism. This sequence joins TRBV7-2 and TRBJ1-3, with D unresolved. The DNA of the CDR3 is TGTGCCAGCAGCTCGACCCGAGCGGGATATGGAAACACCATATATTTT. Its translation: CASSSTRAGYGNTIYF. The whole variable domain, filled in from reference TRBV7-2 and TRBJ1-3, reads GAGVSQSPSNKVTEKGKDVELRCDPISGHTALYWYRQSLGQGLEFLIYFQGNSAPDKSGLPSDRFSAERTGGSVSTLTIQRTQQEDSAVYLCASSSTRAGYGNTIYFGEGSWLTVV.